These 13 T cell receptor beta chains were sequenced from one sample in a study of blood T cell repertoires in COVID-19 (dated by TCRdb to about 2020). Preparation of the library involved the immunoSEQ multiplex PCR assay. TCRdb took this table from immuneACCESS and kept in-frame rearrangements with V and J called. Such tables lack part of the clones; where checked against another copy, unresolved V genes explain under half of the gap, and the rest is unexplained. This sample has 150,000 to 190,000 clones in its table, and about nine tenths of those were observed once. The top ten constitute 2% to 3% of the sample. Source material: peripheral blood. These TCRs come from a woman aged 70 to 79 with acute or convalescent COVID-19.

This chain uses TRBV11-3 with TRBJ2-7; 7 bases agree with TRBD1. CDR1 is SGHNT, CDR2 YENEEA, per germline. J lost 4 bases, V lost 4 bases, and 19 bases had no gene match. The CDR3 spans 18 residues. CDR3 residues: CASSSSNIAGTEPYEQYV. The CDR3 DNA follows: TGTGCCAGCAGCTCCTCAAATATAGCCGGGACAGAGCCTTACGAGCAGTACGTC.

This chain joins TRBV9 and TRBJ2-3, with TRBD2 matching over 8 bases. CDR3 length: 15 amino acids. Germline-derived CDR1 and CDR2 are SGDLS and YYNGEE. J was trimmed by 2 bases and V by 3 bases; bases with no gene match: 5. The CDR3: CASSESGGYTDTQYF. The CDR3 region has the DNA TGTGCCAGCAGCGAGAGCGGGGGATACACAGATACGCAGTATTTT.

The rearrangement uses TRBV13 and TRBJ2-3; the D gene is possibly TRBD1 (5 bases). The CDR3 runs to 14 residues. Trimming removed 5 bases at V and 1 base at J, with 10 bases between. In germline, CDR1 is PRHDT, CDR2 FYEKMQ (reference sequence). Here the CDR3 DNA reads TGTGCCAGCAGCCAGGCAGGGCGCACAGATACGCAGTATTTT. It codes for CASSQAGRTDTQYF.

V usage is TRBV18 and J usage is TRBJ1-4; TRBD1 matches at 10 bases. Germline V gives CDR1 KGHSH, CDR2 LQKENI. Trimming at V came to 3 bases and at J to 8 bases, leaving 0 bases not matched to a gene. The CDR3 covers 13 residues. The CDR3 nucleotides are TGTGCCAGCTCACCGGGACAGGGGGAAAAACTGTTTTTT. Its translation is CASSPGQGEKLFF. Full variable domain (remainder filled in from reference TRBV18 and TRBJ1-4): NAGVMQNPRHLVRRRGQEARLRCSPMKGHSHVYWYRQLPEEGLKFMVYLQKENIIDESGMPKERFSAEFPKEGPSILRIQQVVRGDSAAYFCASSPGQGEKLFFGSGTQLSVL.

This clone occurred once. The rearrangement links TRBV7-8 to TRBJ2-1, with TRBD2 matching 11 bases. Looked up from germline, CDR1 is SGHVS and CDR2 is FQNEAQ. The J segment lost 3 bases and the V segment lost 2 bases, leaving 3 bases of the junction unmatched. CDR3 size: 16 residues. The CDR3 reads CASSLLSGGVYNEQFF. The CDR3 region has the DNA TGTGCCAGCAGCTTACTTAGCGGGGGGGTCTACAATGAGCAGTTCTTC.

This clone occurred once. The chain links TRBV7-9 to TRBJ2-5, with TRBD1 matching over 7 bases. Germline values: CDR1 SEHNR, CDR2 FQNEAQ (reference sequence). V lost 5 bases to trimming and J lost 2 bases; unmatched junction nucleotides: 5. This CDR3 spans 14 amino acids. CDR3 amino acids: CASSPGQVQETQYF. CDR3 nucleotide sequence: TGTGCCAGCAGCCCTGGACAGGTACAAGAGACCCAGTACTTC.

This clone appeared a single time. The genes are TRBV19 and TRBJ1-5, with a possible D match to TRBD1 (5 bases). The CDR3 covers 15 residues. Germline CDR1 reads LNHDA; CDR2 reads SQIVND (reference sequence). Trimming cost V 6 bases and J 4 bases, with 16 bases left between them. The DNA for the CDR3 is TGTGCCAGTAGAGCCATGGCAGGGAAAAATCAGCCCCAGCATTTT. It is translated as CASRAMAGKNQPQHF.

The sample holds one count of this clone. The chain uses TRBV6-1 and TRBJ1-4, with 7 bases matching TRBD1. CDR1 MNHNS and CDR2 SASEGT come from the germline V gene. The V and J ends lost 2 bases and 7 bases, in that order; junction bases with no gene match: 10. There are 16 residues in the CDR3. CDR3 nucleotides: TGTGCCAGCAGTGAACCTACCGACAGGGACCGTGAAAAACTGTTTTTT. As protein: CASSEPTDRDREKLFF.

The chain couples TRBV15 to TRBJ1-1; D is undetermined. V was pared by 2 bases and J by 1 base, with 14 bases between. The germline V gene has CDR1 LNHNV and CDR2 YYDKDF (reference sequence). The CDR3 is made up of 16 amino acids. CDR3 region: CATSRKWVGGNTEAFF. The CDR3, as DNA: TGTGCCACCAGCAGAAAATGGGTAGGCGGGAACACTGAAGCTTTCTTT.

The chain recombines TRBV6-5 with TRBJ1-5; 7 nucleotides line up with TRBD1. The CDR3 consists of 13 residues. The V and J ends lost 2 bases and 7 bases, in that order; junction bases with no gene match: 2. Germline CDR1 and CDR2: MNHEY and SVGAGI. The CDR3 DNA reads TGTGCCAGCAGTTACCAGGGGGAGCAGCCCCAGCATTTT. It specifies CASSYQGEQPQHF.

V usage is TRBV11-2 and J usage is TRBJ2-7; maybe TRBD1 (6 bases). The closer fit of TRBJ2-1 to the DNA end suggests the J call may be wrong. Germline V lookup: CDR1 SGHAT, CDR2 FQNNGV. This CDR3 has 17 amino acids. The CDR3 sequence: CASSLGRGSGAYNEQFF. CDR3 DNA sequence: TGTGCCAGCAGCTTGGGCAGGGGCAGTGGGGCCTACAATGAGCAGTTCTTC.

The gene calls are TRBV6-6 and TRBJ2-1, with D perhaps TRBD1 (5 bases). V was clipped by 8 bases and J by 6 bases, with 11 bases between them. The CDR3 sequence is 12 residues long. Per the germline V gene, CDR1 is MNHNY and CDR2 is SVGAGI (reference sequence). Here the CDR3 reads CASRDSPNEQFF. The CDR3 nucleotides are TGTGCCAGCCGTGACAGTCCCAATGAGCAGTTCTTC.

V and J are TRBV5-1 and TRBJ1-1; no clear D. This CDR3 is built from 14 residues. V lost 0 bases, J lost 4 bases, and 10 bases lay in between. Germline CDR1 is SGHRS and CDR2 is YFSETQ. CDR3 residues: CASSLAFGSTEAFF. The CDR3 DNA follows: TGCGCCAGCAGCTTGGCCTTTGGTAGCACTGAAGCTTTCTTT. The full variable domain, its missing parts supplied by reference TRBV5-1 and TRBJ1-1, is KAGVTQTPRYLIKTRGQQVTLSCSPISGHRSVSWYQQTPGQGLQFLFEYFSETQRNKGNFPGRFSGRQFSNSRSEMNVSTLELGDSALYLCASSLAFGSTEAFFGQGTRLTVV.